This T cell receptor (beta chain) was sequenced during a study of blood T cell repertoires in COVID-19. For the study at large: Spain, Italy and the United States supplied samples that represented acute and convalescent COVID-19. PBMCs, B-cell-depleted T cells, or T cells provided the cDNA or gDNA that made up the material.

Looked up from germline, CDR1 is SGHRS and CDR2 is YFSETQ. V lost 3 bases and J lost 2, with 11 bases in between. The CDR3 runs 14 residues. As for this clone: Other DNA sequences of this sample code for an identical CDR3.

As processed by the authors: Amplification with reference gene primers provided the estimates of nucleated cell counts. Here immunoSEQ multiplex PCR was the method, and the copy in TCRdb shows in-frame clones only, minus some. Clone size and the V and J calls come from that table; the DNA yielded D and trimming. The table shows about 150,000 clones, with about 86% occurring only once. The TCR was taken from a man between 65 and 85 years old with acute or convalescent COVID-19. The sample was peripheral blood. The J gene is TRBJ2-5, the V gene TRBV5-1, with D possibly TRBD1 on 6 matching bases. CDR3 protein: CASSSGTLQETQYF. The CDR3 coding sequence is TGCGCCAGCAGCTCTGGGACATTACAAGAGACCCAGTACTTC.